These 28 T cell receptor beta chains originate from one sample sequenced in a study of cytomegalovirus exposure and HLA in healthy donors. The PCR used 60 Vbeta and 13 Jbeta primers. Clones were read by immunoSEQ multiplex PCR, and TCRdb kept only the in-frame ones, dropping some. The data contain about 190,000 clones, 80% of them singletons. Source material: PBMCs. The origin of the receptors is a man aged 35-49 years in good health and CMV-seropositive.

The rearrangement uses TRBV5-6 and TRBJ2-7; 10 bases map to TRBD2. V lost 3 bases and J lost 5; bases outside the gene matches: 11. The CDR3 consists of 16 residues. CDR1 is SGHDT and CDR2 is YYEEEE in the germline V gene. The CDR3 DNA sequence: TGTGCCAGCAGCTCCGAGGGAGCGGGGGGGCAGGACGAGCAGTACTTC. Amino acid sequence: CASSSEGAGGQDEQYF.

The chain joins TRBV11-2 to TRBJ2-5, with 9 bases identical to TRBD1. The V gene end was trimmed by 1 base and the J gene end by 5 bases; junction bases not matched to a gene: 8. The CDR3 is 16 residues long. Looked up from germline, CDR1 is SGHAT and CDR2 is FQNNGV. The CDR3 loop is CASSLVQQGAGETQYF. The CDR3 nucleotides are TGTGCCAGCAGCTTAGTTCAACAGGGGGCTGGGGAGACCCAGTACTTC.

The chain joins TRBV18 to TRBJ2-7; 8 nucleotides line up with TRBD2. The ends lost 3 bases at V and 3 bases at J; junction bases unmatched: 4. The CDR3 runs to 14 residues. The germline CDR1 and CDR2 sequences are KGHSH and LQKENI. The CDR3 bases are TGTGCCAGCTCACCGCGGGAGGCAGACTACGAGCAGTACTTC. Amino acids: CASSPREADYEQYF. Full variable domain (rest looked up from reference TRBV18 and TRBJ2-7): NAGVMQNPRHLVRRRGQEARLRCSPMKGHSHVYWYRQLPEEGLKFMVYLQKENIIDESGMPKERFSAEFPKEGPSILRIQQVVRGDSAAYFCASSPREADYEQYFGPGTRLTVT.

J is TRBJ2-3 and V is TRBV5-4, with 8 bases that match TRBD1. The CDR3 loop spans 14 amino acids. Germline V gene data show CDR1 as SGHNT and CDR2 as YYREEE (reference sequence). J gave up 2 bases and V 4 bases, and 3 bases lay outside the gene matches. The CDR3 DNA is TGTGCCAGCAGCACGGACAGGGCCACAGATACGCAGTATTTT. As protein: CASSTDRATDTQYF.

The chain links TRBV5-4 to TRBJ1-1; TRBD1 might be the D (6 bases). V lost 1 base and J lost 6, with 13 bases in between. The CDR3 consists of 14 residues. In germline, CDR1 is SGHNT, CDR2 YYREEE (reference sequence). The CDR3 nucleotides read TGTGCCAGCAGCTTGCGGGGGGCGCGGCCTGAAGCTTTCTTT. It specifies CASSLRGARPEAFF.

The chain is built from TRBV12-5 and TRBJ1-5; D gene unclear. The CDR3 totals 14 residues. CDR1 LGHNT and CDR2 FRNRAP come from the germline V gene. Between the trimmed V and J ends, which lost 11 bases and 0 bases, there was a span of 14 bases. The CDR3 protein is CASVRVYSNQPQHF. The CDR3 DNA follows: TGTGCTTCTGTGAGGGTCTATAGCAATCAGCCCCAGCATTTT.

This clone was counted a few times. The chain employs TRBV10-1 and TRBJ1-1; 7 bases fit TRBD1. In germline, CDR1 is WNHNN, CDR2 SYGVQD (reference sequence). The CDR3 consists of 14 residues. The J segment lost 6 bases and the V segment lost 6 bases, leaving 10 bases of the junction unmatched. This chain's CDR3 is CASRADRAEPEAFF. The CDR3 bases are TGCGCCAGCAGAGCCGACAGGGCCGAACCTGAAGCTTTCTTT.

The chain uses TRBV7-2 and TRBJ2-5, with 9 bases aligning to TRBD2. Germline CDR1 is SGHTA and CDR2 is FQGNSA. The CDR3 consists of 14 residues. V lost 5 bases and J lost 3; bases outside the gene matches: 4. For the CDR3, the DNA is TGTGCCAGCAGCCACGGGACTAGCAAAGAGACCCAGTACTTC. Amino acid sequence: CASSHGTSKETQYF.

The chain has TRBV9 and TRBJ2-1, with 10 bases aligning to TRBD1. Trimming took 3 bases from V and 8 from J; bases not matched to a gene: 8. Germline values: CDR1 SGDLS, CDR2 YYNGEE. CDR3 length: 15 amino acids. This CDR3 is CASSDPGTGVDEQFF. The CDR3 DNA is TGTGCCAGCAGCGATCCCGGGACAGGGGTCGATGAGCAGTTCTTC.

This clone has just a few counts. The rearrangement links TRBV6-4 to TRBJ2-7, with 7 nucleotides matching TRBD2. Trimming at V came to 3 bases and at J to 7 bases, leaving 6 bases not matched to a gene. The CDR3 loop spans 13 amino acids. Looked up from germline, CDR1 is MRHNA and CDR2 is SNTAGT. CDR3 in DNA: TGTGCCAGCAGTGATACATTCGGGGGGGAGCAGTACTTC. Protein product: CASSDTFGGEQYF.

This sequence joins TRBV9 and TRBJ2-7; 9 bases are a match to TRBD2. The CDR3 has 15 residues. Trimming took 0 bases from V and 4 from J; bases not matched to a gene: 5. Germline CDR1 SGDLS, CDR2 YYNGEE. The CDR3: CASSVDTSGRYEQYF. In nucleotides, the CDR3 is TGTGCCAGCAGCGTAGATACTAGCGGGCGTTACGAGCAGTACTTC. The entire variable domain, with the rest obtained from reference TRBV9 and TRBJ2-7, is as follows: DSGVTQTPKHLITATGQRVTLRCSPRSGDLSVYWYQQSLDQGLQFLIQYYNGEERAKGNILERFSAQQFPDLHSELNLSSLELGDSALYFCASSVDTSGRYEQYFGPGTRLTVT.

CDR3 residues: CASTSDRSKRGPYEQYF. CDR3 coding DNA: TGTGCCAGCACCTCCGACAGGTCAAAAAGGGGCCCCTACGAGCAGTACTTC. The rearrangement links TRBV7-9 to TRBJ2-7, with D perhaps TRBD1 (6 bases). CDR3 length equals 17 residues. The germline gives CDR1 SEHNR, CDR2 FQNEAQ (reference sequence). Between the trimmed V and J ends, which lost 7 bases and 2 bases, there was a span of 24 bases.

The V and J genes are TRBV10-3 and TRBJ2-7, with 7 bases identical to TRBD1. The junction had 16 bases not matched to a gene; V was cut back by 6 bases and J by 2 bases. Germline CDR1 and CDR2: ENHRY and SYGVKD. CDR3 length equals 17 residues. CDR3: CAISDQITGVPPYEQYF. As DNA, the CDR3 is TGTGCCATCAGCGACCAAATAACAGGGGTACCTCCCTACGAGCAGTACTTC.

A word on this clone: The sample has other DNA sequences that encode this CDR3 too. The J gene is TRBJ1-4, the V gene TRBV5-1, with 9 bases matching TRBD1. J gave up 0 bases and V 1 base, and 10 bases lay outside the gene matches. There are 19 residues in the CDR3. Germline CDR1 and CDR2: SGHRS and YFSETQ. The CDR3 protein is CASSLRFRDRVATNEKLFF. The CDR3 DNA reads as TGCGCCAGCAGCTTGCGATTCCGGGACAGGGTGGCAACTAATGAAAAACTGTTTTTT.

This CDR3 is CASSYSIGDRNQPQHF. The CDR3, as DNA: TGTGCCAGCAGTTACTCGATAGGAGACAGAAATCAGCCCCAGCATTTT. The chain couples TRBV6-5 to TRBJ1-5; maybe TRBD1 (5 bases). Germline CDR1 MNHEY, CDR2 SVGAGI. V lost 0 bases to trimming and J lost 4 bases, with 13 bases between them. This CDR3 region has 16 residues.

The V gene is TRBV21-1, the J gene TRBJ1-4; the table's D call TRBD1 went unverified against the DNA. TRBV21-1 is labeled a pseudogene. The CDR3 is made up of 15 amino acids. The CDR3 sequence is CASSNYLGPNEKLFF. In DNA, the CDR3 is TGTGCCAGCAGCAATTATCTGGGCCCTAATGAAAAACTGTTTTTT.

V and J are TRBV2 and TRBJ1-3; no definite D call. V lost 8 bases and J lost 1, with 9 bases in between. The length of the CDR3 is 13 residues. In germline, CDR1 is SNHLY, CDR2 FYNNEI. The CDR3 coding sequence is TGTGCCAGCGGAGGTTGGTCTGGAAACACCATATATTTT. Translation gives CASGGWSGNTIYF.

DNA for the CDR3: TGTGCCAGCAGGAGGCTAGCGGGGTTAAATGAGCAGTTCTTC. The encoded protein is CASRRLAGLNEQFF. The chain carries TRBV6-6 and TRBJ2-1; 9 bases are a match to TRBD2. Germline assignment: CDR1 MNHNY and CDR2 SVGAGI (reference sequence). CDR3 length equals 14 residues. V was clipped by 6 bases and J by 7 bases; unmatched bases: 7.

The gene calls are TRBV5-8 and TRBJ1-2; a possible D gene is TRBD1 (5 bases). In germline, CDR1 is SGHTS, CDR2 YDEGEE. This CDR3 region has 13 residues. V was trimmed by 4 bases and J by 2 bases, leaving 9 bases between them. CDR3 sequence reads: CASSLQGNYGYTF. CDR3 nucleotides: TGTGCCAGCAGCCTCCAGGGAAACTATGGCTACACCTTC.

V usage is TRBV19 and J usage is TRBJ1-4; D gene unclear. Germline V CDR1 and CDR2: LNHDA, SQIVND (reference sequence). The CDR3 loop spans 13 amino acids. Trimming stripped 4 bases from V and 8 bases from J, with 11 bases between. The CDR3 sequence is CASSRRQREKLFF. DNA for the CDR3: TGTGCCAGTAGTAGGCGGCAGAGGGAAAAACTGTTTTTT.

This chain uses TRBV9 with TRBJ1-2; no definite D call. There are 12 residues in the CDR3. Germline V gene data show CDR1 as SGDLS and CDR2 as YYNGEE. Trimming shortened V by 7 bases and J by 3 bases, and 10 bases separated the two germline ends. In nucleotides, the CDR3 is TGTGCCAGCGTTAAGGAGGACTATGGCTACACCTTC. Amino acid sequence: CASVKEDYGYTF.

This clone occurred a few times. The chain links TRBV6-5 to TRBJ1-3, with 7 nucleotides matching TRBD1. Germline-derived CDR1 and CDR2 are MNHEY and SVGAGI. This CDR3 spans 14 amino acids. The V and J ends lost 6 bases and 2 bases, in that order; junction bases with no gene match: 4. As DNA, the CDR3 is TGTGCCAGCAGCTACACAGGGGCTGGAAACACCATATATTTT. Amino acid sequence: CASSYTGAGNTIYF.

The rearrangement links TRBV25-1 to TRBJ2-2; 9 bases are a match to TRBD2. The CDR3 has 16 residues. From germline, CDR1 is MGHDK and CDR2 SYGVNS. V lost 5 bases, J lost 4 bases, and 8 bases stayed unmatched. Here the CDR3 reads CASSRRGGGSTGELFF. The CDR3, as DNA: TGTGCCAGCAGTCGGCGGGGGGGCGGATCCACCGGGGAGCTGTTTTTT.

A few counts support this clone. The genes are TRBV13 and TRBJ2-7; TRBD2 matches 10 bases. J lost 0 bases, V lost 5 bases, and 7 bases had no gene match. CDR1 is PRHDT, CDR2 FYEKMQ, per germline (reference sequence). The CDR3 spans 16 residues. CDR3: CASSDSSGGSSYEQYF. The CDR3, as DNA: TGTGCCAGCAGCGACTCTAGCGGGGGCAGCTCCTACGAGCAGTACTTC.

The CDR3 DNA reads TGTGCCAGCAGCTTCAGGGGCGTCGAAGCTTTCTTT. It encodes CASSFRGVEAFF. V gene TRBV7-9 combines with J gene TRBJ1-1; tentative D call: TRBD1 (6 bases). The germline V gene encodes CDR1 SEHNR and CDR2 FQNEAQ (reference sequence). Trimming removed 3 bases from V and 8 bases from J, with 10 bases in between. The CDR3 runs 12 residues.

V usage is TRBV9 and J usage is TRBJ1-2, with 9 bases matching TRBD1. V was pared by 4 bases and J by 4 bases, with 8 bases of the junction left unmatched. Germline CDR1 reads SGDLS; CDR2 reads YYNGEE. This CDR3 region has 15 residues. The CDR3, as DNA: TGTGCCAGCAGCTCCACAGGGGGCGTCGGCTATGGCTACACCTTC. Protein: CASSSTGGVGYGYTF.

The chain uses TRBV9 and TRBJ2-3, with 7 bases matching TRBD1. Germline CDR1 SGDLS, CDR2 YYNGEE. Trimming removed 4 bases from V and 4 bases from J; junction bases left unmatched: 6. CDR3 size: 14 residues. The CDR3 sequence is CASSNEGAPDTQYF. The CDR3 nucleotides read TGTGCCAGCAGCAACGAGGGGGCTCCAGATACGCAGTATTTT.

V usage is TRBV14 and J usage is TRBJ2-5; D perhaps matches TRBD2 (6 bases). Trimming took off 4 bases at V and 0 bases at J, with 12 bases between the two ends. The CDR3 loop spans 15 amino acids. CDR1 SGHDN and CDR2 FVKESK come from the germline V gene. In nucleotides, the CDR3 is TGTGCCAGCAGCCGAGGGAGGACCTACCAAGAGACCCAGTACTTC. It codes for CASSRGRTYQETQYF.